A single T cell receptor (beta chain) is shown here with its context. No antigen is known for it. Trimming removed 0 bases from V and 10 bases from J, with 11 bases in between. Germline V CDR1 and CDR2: SGDLS, YYNGEE. The CDR3 has 13 amino acids. The record originates from a study of shared clonotypes between healthy human individuals. The naive CD8 subset, CD45RO-negative cells positively selected for CCR7, excluded terminally differentiated effector memory CD45RA+ cells. Original processing notes: Filtering differed for immunoSEQ, which gave only junction sequences without quality scores. TCRdb keeps only in-frame clones here, not all; method: immunoSEQ multiplex PCR. That table furnishes V, J and clone size, whereas the DNA furnished D and trimming. The sample lists about 2,200,000 clones; about 92% were seen once. The study, taken as a whole, reports: Generally, naive subsets came out with larger estimated richness than memory subsets. Naive CD4 clonotypes overlapped across a handful of donors at approximately 5.3%. Only blood was sampled, and tissue TCR repertoires likely differ from blood ones.

This sequence originates from a young man in good health. Some clones in this sample may be carry-over from other donors' samples. V usage is TRBV9 and J usage is TRBJ2-1; no reliable D call. The specimen was naive CD8+ T cells from PBMCs. CDR3 coding DNA: TGTGCCAGCAGCGTAGGGCCGGCGGACGAGCAGTTCTTC. It encodes CASSVGPADEQFF.